This is a list of T cell receptor beta chains from one sample in a study of OX40 agonist ivuxolimab in advanced cancers. Sequencing used immunoSEQ multiplex PCR; TCRdb keeps in-frame clones, though not all of them. The sample records about 67,000 clones, approximately 87% being singletons. The material sequenced was CD4+ or CD8+ T cells sorted from blood, taken in a trial of the OX40 agonist ivuxolimab. The source of these receptors is an adult with an advanced solid tumor such as melanoma, head and neck, liver or kidney cancer. The CDR3 runs from the conserved cysteine through the conserved F or W. D genes are given only for firm matches. Rows may omit the clone size; those that give it use once, few, many or a size class.

>NA|NA|TRBJ2-7|TRBV30
TGTGCCTGGAGTCGGGACTACGAGCAGTACTTC
CAWSRDYEQYF
>few|NA|TRBJ2-3|TRBV28
TGTGCCAGCGGCTGGGGGGGGCCTGCAGATACGCAGTATTTT
CASGWGGPADTQYF
>NA|NA|TRBJ2-3|TRBV25-1
TGTGCCACCGGACGGATAGGCACAGATACGCAGTATTTT
CATGRIGTDTQYF
>NA|TRBD2|TRBJ2-1|TRBV27
TGTGCCAGCAGTTTTCGTGGGGGACTAGCGGGAGCCTACAATGAGCAGTTCTTC
CASSFRGGLAGAYNEQFF
>NA|NA|TRBJ2-1|TRBV2
TGTGCCAGCAGTGAACAGGGATTGTTGGATGAGCAGTTCTTC
CASSEQGLLDEQFF
>NA|TRBD2|TRBJ2-2|TRBV15
TGTGCCACCAGCAGACTAGCGGACACCGGGGAGCTGTTTTTT
CATSRLADTGELFF
>NA|NA|TRBJ2-7|TRBV18
TGTGCCAGCTCACCACCTTACAGTACCTACGAGCAGTACTTC
CASSPPYSTYEQYF
>NA|NA|TRBJ1-1|TRBV28
TGTGCCATCAAACCGAGCATGAACACTGAAGCTTTCTTT
CAIKPSMNTEAFF
>NA|NA|TRBJ1-1|TRBV5-6
TGTGCCAGCAGCTTGGGGACAGAAGCTTTCTTT
CASSLGTEAFF
>NA|NA|TRBJ2-1|TRBV28
TGTGCCAGCAGTTTATTGGCTCCCGGTTTCAATGAGCAGTTCTTC
CASSLLAPGFNEQFF
>NA|TRBD1|TRBJ2-7|TRBV7-9
TGTGCCAGCAGCCCGGGACAGGGGGCGCGGGACGAGCAGTACTTC
CASSPGQGARDEQYF
>NA|NA|TRBJ2-2|TRBV27
TGTGCCAGCAGTTTTGCTAGCGAGACAACCGGGGAGCTGTTTTTT
CASSFASETTGELFF
>NA|TRBD1|TRBJ1-1|TRBV5-6
TGTGCCAGCAGCTTACAGGGGCCTAACACTGAAGCTTTCTTT
CASSLQGPNTEAFF
>once|NA|TRBJ2-7|TRBV7-9
TGTGCCAGCAGCGCAGACGAGCAGTACTTC
CASSADEQYF
>once|NA|TRBJ1-2|TRBV29-1
TGCAGCGTTGAAGATGGGTACAGAGGAACTGGCTACACCTTC
CSVEDGYRGTGYTF
>NA|TRBD1|TRBJ2-5|TRBV4-1
TGCGCCAGCAGCCCGGGTCTGCTACAGGGGGGAACCCAGTACTTC
CASSPGLLQGGTQYF
>once|TRBD1|TRBJ2-1|TRBV19
TGTGCCAGTAGTATAGCTAAGGGGGCGGGTTACTACAATGAGCAGTTCTTC
CASSIAKGAGYYNEQFF
>NA|NA|TRBJ2-5|TRBV19
TGTGCCAGTAGTATTAGGGGACGGCAAGAGACCCAGTACTTC
CASSIRGRQETQYF
>NA|NA|TRBJ2-7|TRBV5-6
TGTGCCAGCAGCTTGTTAGAAGCTTATAACTCCTACGAGCAGTACTTC
CASSLLEAYNSYEQYF
>NA|TRBD2|TRBJ2-4|TRBV27
TGTGCCAGCGCAACCCGACAGCGGGGGGGCAAAAACATTCAGTACTTC
CASATRQRGGKNIQYF
>NA|NA|TRBJ2-7|TRBV5-4
TGTGCCAGCAGCGCAGGGAGCGGGTTGGCCTACGAGCAGTACTTC
CASSAGSGLAYEQYF
>NA|NA|TRBJ1-1|TRBV18
TGTGCCAGCTCACCACCGCCGCGGACTGAAGCTTTCTTT
CASSPPPRTEAFF
>NA|NA|TRBJ2-5|TRBV19
TGTGCCAGTAGGAACATGGCGGAGGAGACCCAGTACTTC
CASRNMAEETQYF
>NA|NA|TRBJ2-5|TRBV7-6
TGTGCCAGCAGCTTAGGGGGACATCAAACCCAGTACTTC
CASSLGGHQTQYF
>NA|NA|TRBJ1-2|TRBV30
TGTGCCTGGATTACAGGTGTAGCGTTGGGCTATGGCTACACCTTC
CAWITGVALGYGYTF
>NA|NA|TRBJ1-1|TRBV5-6
TGTGCCAGCAGCTTGCGGGGGGGCCAGAACACTGAAGCTTTCTTT
CASSLRGGQNTEAFF
>NA|NA|TRBJ2-2|TRBV7-3
TGTGCCAGCAGCTTATCCCCCAACAGGGACGGGGAGCTGTTTTTT
CASSLSPNRDGELFF
>NA|TRBD1|TRBJ2-5|TRBV9
TGTGCCAGCAGCGCCGGACAGGTGGAGCAAGAGACCCAGTACTTC
CASSAGQVEQETQYF
>NA|NA|TRBJ2-2|TRBV12-5
TGTGCTAGTGGTACGAGCAGTTTCCCCGGGGAGCTGTTTTTT
CASGTSSFPGELFF
>NA|NA|TRBJ1-3|TRBV5-5
TGTGCCAGCAGCTTTGAGGGTCTCTCTGGAAACACCATATATTTT
CASSFEGLSGNTIYF
>NA|TRBD2|TRBJ2-7|TRBV4-2
TGTGCCAGCAGCCAAGATGTTGGCAGCGGGAGGTCCTACGAGCAGTACTTC
CASSQDVGSGRSYEQYF
>NA|NA|TRBJ1-2|TRBV19
TGTGCCAGTAGTATGAGTCGGAGGCACTATGGCTACACCTTC
CASSMSRRHYGYTF
>NA|NA|TRBJ1-1|TRBV18
TGTGCCAGCTCACCACCGGGCCTTGGCACTGAAGCTTTCTTT
CASSPPGLGTEAFF
>NA|NA|TRBJ2-7|TRBV10-3
TGTGCCATCAGAACGGGTTACGAGCAGTACTTC
CAIRTGYEQYF
>NA|NA|TRBJ1-4|TRBV2
TGTGCCAGCAGTGCACCGGGTCAGGAGAAGGGAAAACTGTTTTTT
CASSAPGQEKGKLFF
>NA|TRBD1|TRBJ2-5|TRBV2
TGTGCCAGCAGTGGACAGGGGGGAGTAGAGACCCAGTACTTC
CASSGQGGVETQYF
>NA|NA|TRBJ2-2|TRBV19
TGTGCCAGTAGTATTAGGGCCATGAACACCGGGGAGCTGTTTTTT
CASSIRAMNTGELFF
>NA|TRBD2|TRBJ2-1|TRBV9
TGTGCCAGCAGCGTCGAACTAGCGGGGGGGAATGAGCAGTTCTTC
CASSVELAGGNEQFF